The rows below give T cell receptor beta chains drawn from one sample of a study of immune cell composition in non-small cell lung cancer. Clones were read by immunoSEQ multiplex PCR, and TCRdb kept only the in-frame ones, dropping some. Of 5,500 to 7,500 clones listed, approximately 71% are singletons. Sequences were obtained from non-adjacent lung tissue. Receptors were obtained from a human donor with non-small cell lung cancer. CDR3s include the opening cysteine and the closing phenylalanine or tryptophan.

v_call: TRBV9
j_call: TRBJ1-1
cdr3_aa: CASSARQNTEAFF

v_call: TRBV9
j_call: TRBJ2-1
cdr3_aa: CASSVSTPGDNEQFF

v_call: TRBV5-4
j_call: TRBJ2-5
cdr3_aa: CASSTIGRGRSQETQYF

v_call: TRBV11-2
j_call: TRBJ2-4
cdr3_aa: CASSFLPTGSKNIQYF

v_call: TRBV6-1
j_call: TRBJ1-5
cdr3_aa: CASSEAAGWQPQHF

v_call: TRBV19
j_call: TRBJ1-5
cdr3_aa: CASTIGTGRREPQHF

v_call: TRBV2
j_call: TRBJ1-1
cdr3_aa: CAIRDRGNTEAFF

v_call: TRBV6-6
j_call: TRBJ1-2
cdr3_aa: CASAGTGADYGYTF

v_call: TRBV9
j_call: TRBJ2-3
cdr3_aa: CASSVGEDTQYF

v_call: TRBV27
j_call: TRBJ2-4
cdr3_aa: CASSLGKGTLNIQYF

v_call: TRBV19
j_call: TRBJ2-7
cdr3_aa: CASSRTSGRRAYEQYF

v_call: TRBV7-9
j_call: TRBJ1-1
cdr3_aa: CETDGGRAMNTEAFF

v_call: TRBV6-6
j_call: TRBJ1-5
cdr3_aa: CASTEQGVGQPQHF

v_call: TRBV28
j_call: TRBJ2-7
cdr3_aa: CASSSPQDRGEQYF

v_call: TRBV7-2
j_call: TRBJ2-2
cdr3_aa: CASSLLLGGNTGELFF

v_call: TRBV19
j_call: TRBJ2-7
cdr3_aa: CASRGQVSYEQYF